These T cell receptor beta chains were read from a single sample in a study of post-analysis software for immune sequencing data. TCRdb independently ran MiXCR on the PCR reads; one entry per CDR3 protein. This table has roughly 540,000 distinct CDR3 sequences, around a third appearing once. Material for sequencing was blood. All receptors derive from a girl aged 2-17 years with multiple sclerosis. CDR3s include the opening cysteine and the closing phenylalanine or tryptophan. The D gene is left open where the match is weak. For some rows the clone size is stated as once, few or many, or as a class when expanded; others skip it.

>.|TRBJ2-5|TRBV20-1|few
TGCAGTCCCCGGGGAGGTGCGGAAGAGACCCAGTACTTC
CSPRGGAEETQYF
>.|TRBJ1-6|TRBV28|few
TGTGCCAGCAGTTTGTCGGGTTCACCCCCCCACTTT
CASSLSGSPPHF
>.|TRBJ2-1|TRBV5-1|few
TGCGCCAGCAGCTTATTTAGCTATGAGCAGTTCTTC
CASSLFSYEQFF
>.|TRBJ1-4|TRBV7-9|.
TGTGCCAGCAGCTTATCCGTGACAGGTCTGGGAGAAAAACTGTTTTTT
CASSLSVTGLGEKLFF
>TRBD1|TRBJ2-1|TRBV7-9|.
TGTGCCAGCAAAGGACAGGGCATGGCGGGGCACTCCTACAATGAGCAGTTCTTC
CASKGQGMAGHSYNEQFF
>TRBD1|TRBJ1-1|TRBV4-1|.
TGCGCCAGCAGCCTGAGGACAGGGGGCATGAGCACTGAAGCTTTCTTT
CASSLRTGGMSTEAFF
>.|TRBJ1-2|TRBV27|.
TGTGCCAGCAGTTCAAATCAGGGCTATGGCTACACCTTC
CASSSNQGYGYTF
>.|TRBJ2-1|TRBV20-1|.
TGCAGTGTCGGGACCCGACAGCCCGGCTCCTACAATGAGCAGTTCTTC
CSVGTRQPGSYNEQFF
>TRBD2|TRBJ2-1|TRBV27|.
TGTGCCAGCAGTTCTTCCGGGACTAGCAGTTACAATGAGCAGTTCTTC
CASSSSGTSSYNEQFF
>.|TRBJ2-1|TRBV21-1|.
TGTGCCAGCAGCAACGGGCTCGACCGGAGCTCCTACAATGAGCAGTTCTTC
CASSNGLDRSSYNEQFF
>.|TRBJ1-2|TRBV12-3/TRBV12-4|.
TGTGCCAGCAGTGAGAGGTCCTATGGCTACACCTTC
CASSERSYGYTF
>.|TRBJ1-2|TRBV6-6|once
TGTGCCAGCAGCCTAACGAAAGGATTGTCGAGCTATGGCTACACCTTC
CASSLTKGLSSYGYTF
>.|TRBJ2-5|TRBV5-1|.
TGCGCCAGCAGCTCGGGACGGGCTTGGGAGACCCAGTACTTC
CASSSGRAWETQYF
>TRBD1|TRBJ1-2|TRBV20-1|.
TGCAGTGCGCCGACAGGGCTACATGGCTACACCTTC
CSAPTGLHGYTF
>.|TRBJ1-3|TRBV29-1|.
TGCAGCGTTGAAGAGGGAAACACCATATATTTT
CSVEEGNTIYF
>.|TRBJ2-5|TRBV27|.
TGTGCCAGCAGTTCCCTGGTGGGGTGGGAAGAGACCCAGTACTTC
CASSSLVGWEETQYF
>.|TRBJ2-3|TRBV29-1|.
TGCAGCGTTGGCCCCCCTGGGGATACGCAGTATTTT
CSVGPPGDTQYF
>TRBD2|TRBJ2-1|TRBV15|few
TGTGCCACCAGCACAGATTACGGGGGGTCCTACAATGAGCAGTTCTTC
CATSTDYGGSYNEQFF
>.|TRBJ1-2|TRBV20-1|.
TGCAGTGCTCGGACAGAATCCTACTATGGCTACACCTTC
CSARTESYYGYTF
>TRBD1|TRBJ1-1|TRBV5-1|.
TGCGCCAGCAGCACCGGGACAGGGTTCCTGCACACTGAAGCTTTCTTT
CASSTGTGFLHTEAFF
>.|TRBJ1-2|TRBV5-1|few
TGCGCCAGCAGCTTGGGTAGCAGCGCCAACTATGGCTACACCTTC
CASSLGSSANYGYTF
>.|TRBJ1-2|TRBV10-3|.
TGTGCCAACAGTAAATGGGACCGTGAGAATACTAACTATGGCTACACCTTC
CANSKWDRENTNYGYTF
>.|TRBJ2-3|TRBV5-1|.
TGCGCCAGCAGCCAGACTTCTAGCACAAATACGCAGTATTTT
CASSQTSSTNTQYF
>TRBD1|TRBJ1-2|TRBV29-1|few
TGCAGCGCCGAAAGACAGGGCGACTATGGCTACACCTTC
CSAERQGDYGYTF
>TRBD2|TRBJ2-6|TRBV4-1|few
TGCGCCAGCAGCCAAGAGTACGGACTAGGAGTCCCTGGGGCCAACGTCCTGACTTTC
CASSQEYGLGVPGANVLTF
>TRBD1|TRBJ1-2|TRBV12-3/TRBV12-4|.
TGTGCCAGCAGTTTGGACGGACAGGCTGGCTACACCTTC
CASSLDGQAGYTF
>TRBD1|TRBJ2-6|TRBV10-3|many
TGTGCCATCAGTGTTTCGGGACAGGGCAGCTCTGGGGCCAACGTCCTGACTTTC
CAISVSGQGSSGANVLTF
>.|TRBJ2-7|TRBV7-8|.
TGTGCCAGCAGCTTGGGCCGTGCCACAGGGAGCCACGAGCAGTACTTC
CASSLGRATGSHEQYF
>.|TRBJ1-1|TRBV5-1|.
TGCGCCAGCAAGGGAGACACTGAAGCTTTCTTT
CASKGDTEAFF
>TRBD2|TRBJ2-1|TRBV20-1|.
TGCAGTGCTACACAAAGCGGGAGGGATGTGAATGAGCAGTTCTTC
CSATQSGRDVNEQFF
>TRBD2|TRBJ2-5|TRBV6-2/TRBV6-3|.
TGTGCCAGCAGTTACAGCGGGGGGGCTGAAGAGACCCAGTACTTC
CASSYSGGAEETQYF
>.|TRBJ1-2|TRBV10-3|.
TGTGCCATCAGTCGAAGCGAAGACTTTGGCTACACCTTC
CAISRSEDFGYTF
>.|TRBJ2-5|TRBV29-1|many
TGCAGCGTTGGGCAGCCGGAAGAGACCCAGTACTTC
CSVGQPEETQYF
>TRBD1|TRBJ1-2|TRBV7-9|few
TGTGCCAGCAGCTCCACTCAAGGACAGGAGGGGGCTAACTATGGCTACACCTTC
CASSSTQGQEGANYGYTF
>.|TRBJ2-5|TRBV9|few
TGTGCCAGCAGCGTAGGTGAGGGGCAAGAGACCCAGTACTTC
CASSVGEGQETQYF
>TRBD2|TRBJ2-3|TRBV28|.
TGTGCCAGCAGTTTGGATCGGGGGGGGAACACAGATACGCAGTATTTT
CASSLDRGGNTDTQYF
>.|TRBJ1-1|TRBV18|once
TGTGCCAGCTCACCAAGTTACCTGAACACTGAAGCTTTCTTT
CASSPSYLNTEAFF
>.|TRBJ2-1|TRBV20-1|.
TGCAGTGCTAGGGTCCCGGGGCAGTCCTACAATGAGCAGTTCTTC
CSARVPGQSYNEQFF
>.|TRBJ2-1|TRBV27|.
TGTGCCAGCAGTTTATTAGCCTCCTACAATGAGCAGTTCTTC
CASSLLASYNEQFF
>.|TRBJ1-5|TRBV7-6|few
TGTGCCAGCAGCCCCAGGAGAGGGGACAATCAGCCCCAGCATTTT
CASSPRRGDNQPQHF
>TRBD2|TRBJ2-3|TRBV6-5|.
TGTGCCAGCAGCCGACTAGCGGGGATGGGAGATACGCAGTATTTT
CASSRLAGMGDTQYF
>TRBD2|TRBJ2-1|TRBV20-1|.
TGCAGTGCTAGGCCTGGACTAGCGGGGGGCCTTCCGAACAATGAGCAGTTCTTC
CSARPGLAGGLPNNEQFF
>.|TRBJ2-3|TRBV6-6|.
TGTGCCAGCAGTTACCCGCGCGCCCTCCCGGATACGCAGTATTTT
CASSYPRALPDTQYF
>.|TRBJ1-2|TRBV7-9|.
TGTGCCAGCAGCTTACGCAGGGGAGGTCATGGCTACACCTTC
CASSLRRGGHGYTF
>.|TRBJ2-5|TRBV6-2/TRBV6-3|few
TGTGCCAGCAGTTCTCACACCGCCGTCGGAGCGGCCCAGTACTTC
CASSSHTAVGAAQYF
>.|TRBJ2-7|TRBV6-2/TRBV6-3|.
TGTGCCAGCGGGGCCTACGAGCAGTACTTC
CASGAYEQYF
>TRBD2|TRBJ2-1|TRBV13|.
TGTGCCAGCAGCGTTAGCGGGGGGGCCCGGGAGCAGTTCTTC
CASSVSGGAREQFF
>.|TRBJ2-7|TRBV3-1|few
TGTGCCAGCAGCCCGAGCGAGTACTCCTACGAGCAGTACTTC
CASSPSEYSYEQYF
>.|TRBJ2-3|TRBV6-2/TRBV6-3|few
TGTGCCAGCAGCGTCCGGGGAACAGGGTATGTCACAGATACGCAGTATTTT
CASSVRGTGYVTDTQYF
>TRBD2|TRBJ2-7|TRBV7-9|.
TGTGCCAGCACCCGTAGCGGGTACGAGCAGTACTTC
CASTRSGYEQYF
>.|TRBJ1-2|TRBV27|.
TGTGCCAGTAGTTTATCAACCTCTCACGGCACCTTC
CASSLSTSHGTF
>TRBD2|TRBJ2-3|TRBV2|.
TGTGCCAGCAGTGAAGAGGGACTAGCGGGGGGAGATACGCAGTATTTT
CASSEEGLAGGDTQYF
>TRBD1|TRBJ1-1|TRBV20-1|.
TGCAGTGCTAGAGAACCGGGACAGGGGGGTGAAGCTTTCTTT
CSAREPGQGGEAFF
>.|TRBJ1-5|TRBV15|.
TGTGCCACCAGCAGAGGGGCGGTCTTACAGGGCAATCAGCCCCAGCATTTT
CATSRGAVLQGNQPQHF
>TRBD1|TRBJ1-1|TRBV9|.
TGTGCCAGCACCTCTCAGGGGGCGGCGGCCACTGAAGCTTTCTTT
CASTSQGAAATEAFF
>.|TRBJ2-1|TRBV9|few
TGTGCCAGCAGCGTAGTTAGTTCGGCTGAGCAGTTCTTC
CASSVVSSAEQFF
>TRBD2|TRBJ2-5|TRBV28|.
TGTGCCAGCAGTTTAAGGCCGGGACTAGCGAAAGAGACCCAGTACTTC
CASSLRPGLAKETQYF
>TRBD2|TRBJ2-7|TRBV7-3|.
TGTGCCAGCAGCTCTGCGGGGGGTCCAGACGAGCAGTACTTC
CASSSAGGPDEQYF
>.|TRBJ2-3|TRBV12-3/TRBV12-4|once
TGTGCCAGCAGGAACCTAGGGGCAGATACGCAGTATTTT
CASRNLGADTQYF